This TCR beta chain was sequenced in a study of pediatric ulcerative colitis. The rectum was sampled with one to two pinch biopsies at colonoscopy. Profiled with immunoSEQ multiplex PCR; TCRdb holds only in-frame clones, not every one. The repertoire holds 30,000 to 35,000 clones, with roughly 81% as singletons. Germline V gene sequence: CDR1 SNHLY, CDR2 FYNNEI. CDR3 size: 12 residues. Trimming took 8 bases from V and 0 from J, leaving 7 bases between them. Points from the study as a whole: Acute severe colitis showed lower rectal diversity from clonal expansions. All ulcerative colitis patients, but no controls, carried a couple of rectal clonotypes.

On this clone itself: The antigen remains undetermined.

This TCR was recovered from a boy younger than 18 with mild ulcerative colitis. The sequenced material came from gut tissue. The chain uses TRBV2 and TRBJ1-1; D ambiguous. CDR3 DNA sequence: TGTGCCAGCCTTATTATGAACACTGAAGCTTTCTTT. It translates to CASLIMNTEAFF.